This T cell receptor (beta chain) originates from a study of cytomegalovirus exposure and HLA in healthy donors. The PCR had 60 Vbeta and 13 Jbeta primers. Original data processing: There were about 80 million unique TCR beta chains by a later count, and some 12 million of them were shared. Here immunoSEQ multiplex PCR was the method, and the copy in TCRdb shows in-frame clones only, minus some. V and J calls plus clone size are reproduced from that table; the DNA served to infer D and trimming. The specimen's table records roughly 74,000 clones. The CDR3 runs to 14 residues. The germline gives CDR1 MDHEN, CDR2 SYDVKM. V shed 5 bases and J shed 1 base, with 11 bases lying between them.

This clonotype was obtained from a female donor in good health and CMV-seropositive. This chain connects TRBV28 to TRBJ1-1; perhaps TRBD1 as D (5 bases). Sequenced sample: PBMCs. DNA of the CDR3: TGTGCCAGCAGTCTAGTCCAGGGGAACACTGAAGCTTTCTTT. Its protein is CASSLVQGNTEAFF.